This is a list of T cell receptor beta chains from one sample in a study of prognosis after radiotherapy for stage I lung cancer. TCRdb re-derived calls from the multiplex PCR reads in MiXCR, one entry per CDR3 protein. The profile shows 50,000 or so distinct CDR3 sequences, 30% to 35% of them singletons. The sequencing used PBMCs, collected before or after stereotactic body radiation therapy (not recorded which). The receptors derive from a donor of 50 years or more with non-small cell lung cancer. Both conserved end residues are part of each CDR3. A D gene is named only where the DNA matches it firmly. The size entry is marked missing in some rows and otherwise reads once, few, many or a size class.

d_call,j_call,v_call,clone_size,cdr3_nt,cdr3_aa
-,TRBJ1-2,TRBV20-1,once,TGCAGTGCTAGAGATGGGCCACAGGGATTCGGTGGCTACACCTTC,CSARDGPQGFGGYTF
-,TRBJ2-1,TRBV12-3/TRBV12-4,medium-sized,TGTGCCAGCCGAAAGGAGTGGGAGCAGTTCTTC,CASRKEWEQFF
TRBD1,TRBJ1-5,TRBV2,-,TGTGCCAGCAGAGAGATCGGGACAGGCCCTGATCAGCCCCAGCATTTT,CASREIGTGPDQPQHF
TRBD1,TRBJ1-1,TRBV30,-,TGTGCCGGGGACAGGTATATCACTGAAGCTTTCTTT,CAGDRYITEAFF
-,TRBJ2-7,TRBV10-3,many,TGTGCCATCAGTGAGGGACAGCTAACTGGAAACTACGAGCAGTACTTC,CAISEGQLTGNYEQYF
-,TRBJ1-5,TRBV6-5,many,TGTGCCAGCAGTTACTCGTGGGATCAGCCCCAGCATTTT,CASSYSWDQPQHF
-,TRBJ2-3,TRBV20-1,-,TGCAGTGCTATCTCGGGACTGCCAGCAGATACGCAGTATTTT,CSAISGLPADTQYF
-,TRBJ1-4,TRBV7-3,-,TGTGCCAGCAGCCGCTACGGGGAAAAACTGCTTTTT,CASSRYGEKLLF
-,TRBJ2-7,TRBV7-2,many,TGTGCCAGCAGCTATGAAGGGATTTACGAGCAGTACTTC,CASSYEGIYEQYF
TRBD1,TRBJ2-5,TRBV7-3,few,TGTGCCAGCAGCCCCCAGGGGGTAGGGGAGACCCAGTACTTC,CASSPQGVGETQYF
-,TRBJ2-3,TRBV7-8,many,TGTGCCAGCAGCTTAGGGCACGGGAGCACCACAGATACGCAGTATTTT,CASSLGHGSTTDTQYF
-,TRBJ2-7,TRBV7-2,many,TGTGCCAGCAGCTCCGTATCCCCCTACGAGCAGTACTTC,CASSSVSPYEQYF
-,TRBJ2-3,TRBV2,many,TGTGCCGACCGGGCCCAAGGGTCTACGGATACGCAGTATTTT,CADRAQGSTDTQYF
-,TRBJ2-7,TRBV5-1,-,TGCGCCAGCCGAGCGGTGCCCGTGGCTCTCTACGTGCAGTACTTC,CASRAVPVALYVQYF
TRBD1,TRBJ2-3,TRBV5-1,many,TGCGCCAGCACCAACAGGGGTTGGCTTGCAGATACGCAGTATTTT,CASTNRGWLADTQYF
-,TRBJ2-7,TRBV5-1,-,TGCGCCAGCAGCTTGGGGTGGCTGAGACATGGTATATACGAGCAGTACTTC,CASSLGWLRHGIYEQYF
TRBD2,TRBJ2-2,TRBV6-1,-,TGTGCCGCCAGGCGATTAAGCGGGATGGGCACCGGGGAGCTTTTTTTT,CAARRLSGMGTGELFF
TRBD2,TRBJ2-2,TRBV6-1,many,TGTGCCAGCAGTAGGGCTAGCGGGACTATCACCGGGGAGCTGTTTTTT,CASSRASGTITGELFF
TRBD1,TRBJ2-7,TRBV7-9,many,TGTGCCAGCAGCCTTCCCCGAATTGGGGACAGGGGTGGGAACGAGCAGTACTTC,CASSLPRIGDRGGNEQYF
TRBD1,TRBJ2-7,TRBV7-3,many,TGTGCCAGCAGCACGGGACAGGGCTACGAGCAGTACTTC,CASSTGQGYEQYF
TRBD2,TRBJ2-1,TRBV5-1,many,TGCGCCAGCAGCTTGGGACTAGCGGGAGGGGGTAATGAGCAGTTCTTC,CASSLGLAGGGNEQFF
-,TRBJ2-2,TRBV7-7,many,TGTGCTAGCAGTCCCTCACCGGGATCTAACACCGGGGAGCTGTTTTTT,CASSPSPGSNTGELFF
-,TRBJ1-2,TRBV7-9,many,TGTGCCAGCAGTTTCCCAGGGTTTGGCTACACCTTC,CASSFPGFGYTF
-,TRBJ2-5,TRBV7-6,many,TGTGCCAGCAGCTTAACCCCCTCGGGGGGCGCTGAGACCCAGTACTTC,CASSLTPSGGAETQYF
-,TRBJ2-5,TRBV3-2,many,TGTGCCAGCAGCCAAATCGCAAGGCCCCCACGACAAGAGACCCAGTACTTC,CASSQIARPPRQETQYF
-,TRBJ1-4,TRBV28,many,TGTGCCAGCAGGCCTACTCGTGAAAAACTGTTTTTT,CASRPTREKLFF
TRBD2,TRBJ2-3,TRBV2,many,TGTGCCAGCAGTTCCCAGGGAGGGAGAAGCACAGATACGCAGTATTTT,CASSSQGGRSTDTQYF
-,TRBJ2-4,TRBV30,many,TGTGCCTGGAGTGACGGTCGGGAAAACATTCAGTACTTC,CAWSDGRENIQYF
-,TRBJ2-2,TRBV5-1,-,TGCGCCAGCATCTTGGACGGCCCAGGGCAAGGCGGGGAGCTTTTTTTT,CASILDGPGQGGELFF
-,TRBJ2-2,TRBV7-2,many,TGTGCCAGCAGCTTAAGCGGAGGGACCGGGGAGCTGTTTTTT,CASSLSGGTGELFF
-,TRBJ2-2,TRBV20-1,many,TGCAGTGCTAGAGCCAGGCTACGCGCTGGAAAAAGGGAGCTGTTTTTT,CSARARLRAGKRELFF
TRBD2,TRBJ2-7,TRBV27,-,TGTGCCAGCAGTAGGGGGCGGGAGGGCGAGCAGTACTTC,CASSRGREGEQYF
TRBD1,TRBJ2-7,TRBV5-1,many,TGCGCCAGCAGCTTGGGTAGGGGGCCCTACGAGCAGTACTTC,CASSLGRGPYEQYF
-,TRBJ2-4,TRBV6-5,many,TGTGCCAGCAGTTTAAGGCAGGGAAACATTCAGTACTTC,CASSLRQGNIQYF
-,TRBJ2-7,TRBV5-1,many,TGCGCCAGCCGGAGGGGGGAGGGGCTCTACGAGCAGTACTTC,CASRRGEGLYEQYF
-,TRBJ1-3,TRBV30,-,TGTGCCTGGAACACAGGAAACTCTGGAAACACCATATATTTT,CAWNTGNSGNTIYF
-,TRBJ2-7,TRBV28,many,TGTGCCAGCACTCCCTCCGGGCCGACCTACGAGCAGTACTTC,CASTPSGPTYEQYF
-,TRBJ1-2,TRBV4-1,many,TGCGCCAGCAGCCAAGATCTCCGCTATGGCTACACCTTC,CASSQDLRYGYTF
-,TRBJ2-1,TRBV6-4,-,TGTGCCAGCAGTTACTCGTGCGGGATGAGCCCCAATGAGCAGTTCTTC,CASSYSCGMSPNEQFF
-,TRBJ2-3,TRBV19,-,TGTGCCAGTAGTAAGGGGCGTAACATAGATGCAGATACGCAGTATTTT,CASSKGRNIDADTQYF
TRBD1,TRBJ2-5,TRBV5-1,many,TGCGCCAGCAGCTTCCCCGGGACAGAAGAGACCCAGTACTTC,CASSFPGTEETQYF